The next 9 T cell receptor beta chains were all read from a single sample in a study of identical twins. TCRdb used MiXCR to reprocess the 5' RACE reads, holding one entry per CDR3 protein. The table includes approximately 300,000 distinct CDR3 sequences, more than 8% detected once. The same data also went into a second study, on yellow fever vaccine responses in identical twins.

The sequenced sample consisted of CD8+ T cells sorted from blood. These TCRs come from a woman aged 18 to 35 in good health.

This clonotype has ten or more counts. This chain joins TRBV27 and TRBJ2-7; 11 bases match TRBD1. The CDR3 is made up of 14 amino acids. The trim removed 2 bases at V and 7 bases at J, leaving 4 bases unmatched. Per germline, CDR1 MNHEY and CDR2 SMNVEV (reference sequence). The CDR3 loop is CASSLGQGAREQYF. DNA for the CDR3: TGTGCCAGCAGTTTAGGACAGGGGGCTAGAGAGCAGTACTTC.

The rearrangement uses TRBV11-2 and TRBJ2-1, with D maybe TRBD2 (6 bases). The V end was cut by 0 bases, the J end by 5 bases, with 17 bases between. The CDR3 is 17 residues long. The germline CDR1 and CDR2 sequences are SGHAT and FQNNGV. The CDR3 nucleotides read TGTGCCAGCAGCTTAGAAGTCAGAGCGGGTCTGAACAATGAGCAGTTCTTC. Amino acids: CASSLEVRAGLNNEQFF.

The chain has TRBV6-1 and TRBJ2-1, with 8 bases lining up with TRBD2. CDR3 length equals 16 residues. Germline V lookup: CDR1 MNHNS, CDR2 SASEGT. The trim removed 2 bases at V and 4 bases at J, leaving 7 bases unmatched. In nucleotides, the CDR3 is TGTGCCAGCAGTGAAAGAACTAGCGGAATATACAATGAGCAGTTCTTC. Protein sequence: CASSERTSGIYNEQFF.

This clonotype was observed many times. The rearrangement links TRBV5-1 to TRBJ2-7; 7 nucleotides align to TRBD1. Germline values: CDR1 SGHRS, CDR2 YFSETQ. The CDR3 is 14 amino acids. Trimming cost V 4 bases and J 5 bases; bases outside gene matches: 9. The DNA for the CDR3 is TGCGCCAGCAGCCCCCCAGGGGGTGCGGACGAGCAGTACTTC. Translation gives CASSPPGGADEQYF.

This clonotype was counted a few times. The CDR3 DNA reads TGCAGCGTTGAATGGGAGGGGCAGGGGCATGAGACCCAGTACTTC. Translation: CSVEWEGQGHETQYF. The chain has TRBV29-1 and TRBJ2-5, with a weak D call TRBD2 (7 bases). The CDR3 loop spans 15 amino acids. V shed 2 bases and J shed 5 bases, with 18 bases lying between them. Germline CDR1 reads SQVTM; CDR2 reads ANQGSEA.

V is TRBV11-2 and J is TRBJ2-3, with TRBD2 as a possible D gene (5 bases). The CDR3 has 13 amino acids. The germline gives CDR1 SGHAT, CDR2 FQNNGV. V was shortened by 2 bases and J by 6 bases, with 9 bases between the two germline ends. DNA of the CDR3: TGTGCCAGCAGCTTATCGAGAGGGGATACGCAGTATTTT. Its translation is CASSLSRGDTQYF.

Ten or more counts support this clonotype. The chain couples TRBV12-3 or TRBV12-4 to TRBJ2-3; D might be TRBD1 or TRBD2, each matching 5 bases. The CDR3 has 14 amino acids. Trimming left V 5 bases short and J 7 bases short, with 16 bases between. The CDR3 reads CASSPRGRVHTQYF. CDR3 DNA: TGTGCCAGCAGTCCCCGGGGCCGGGTGCATACGCAGTATTTT.

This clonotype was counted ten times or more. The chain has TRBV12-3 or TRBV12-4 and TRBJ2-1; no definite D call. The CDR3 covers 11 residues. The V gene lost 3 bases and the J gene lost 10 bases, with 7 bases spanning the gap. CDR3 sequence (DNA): TGTGCCAGCAGTTTCATCGGGGAGCAGTTCTTC. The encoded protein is CASSFIGEQFF.

For the CDR3, the DNA is TGTGCCAGCAACGGACTAGCGGGAGTGTACGAGCAGTACTTC. Its protein product is CASNGLAGVYEQYF. The chain employs TRBV6-2 or TRBV6-3 and TRBJ2-7; 13 nucleotides match TRBD2. The germline CDR1 and CDR2 sequences are MNHEY and SVGEGT. The CDR3 loop spans 14 amino acids. V gave up 7 bases and J gave up 4 bases; unmatched junction bases: 4.